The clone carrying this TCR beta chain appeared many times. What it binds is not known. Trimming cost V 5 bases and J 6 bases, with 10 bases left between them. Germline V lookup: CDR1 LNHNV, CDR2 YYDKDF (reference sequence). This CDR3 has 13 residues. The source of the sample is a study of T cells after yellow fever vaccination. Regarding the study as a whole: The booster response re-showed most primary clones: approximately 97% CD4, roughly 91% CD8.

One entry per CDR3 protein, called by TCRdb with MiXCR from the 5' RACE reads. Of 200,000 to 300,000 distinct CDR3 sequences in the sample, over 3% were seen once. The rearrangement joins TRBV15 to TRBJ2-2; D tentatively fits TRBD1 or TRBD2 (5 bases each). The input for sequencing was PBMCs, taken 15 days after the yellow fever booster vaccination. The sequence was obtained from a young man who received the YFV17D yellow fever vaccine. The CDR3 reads CATSEQEAGELFF. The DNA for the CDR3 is TGTGCCACCAGCGAACAGGAGGCCGGGGAGCTGTTTTTT.